One TCR beta chain is described in this entry. Its target is unknown. The data were obtained in a study of cytomegalovirus exposure and HLA in healthy donors. Study details: Among about 380 genotyped donors, about 80% fell in the Caucasian-associated ancestry cluster.

PCR involved 60 Vbeta and 13 Jbeta primers. Data came from immunoSEQ multiplex PCR; TCRdb stores just in-frame clones and leaves some out. The sample includes 160,000 or so clones, almost 85% of them seen just once. Findings and limits, study-wide: A missense DCLRE1C variant was associated with V- and J-gene trimming of TCR beta chains in a later analysis, and an independent cohort replicated the association. The majority of TCR sequences were rare, yet some public TCRs appeared in many donors. When analyzed later, the rates of TCR association showed variation by HLA locus, with DRB1 the most and HLA-C the fewest.

Per the germline V gene, CDR1 is SNHLY and CDR2 is FYNNEI. Trimming shortened V by 6 bases and J by 4 bases, and 18 bases separated the two germline ends. The CDR3 is made up of 15 amino acids. The genes are TRBV2 and TRBJ1-2; maybe TRBD1 (5 bases). The sequenced material came from PBMCs. The receptor's source is a woman in her forties or fifties in good health and CMV-seronegative. In DNA, the CDR3 is TGTGCCAGCAGGGGGGGGGTAGTAGCACTCTATGGCTACACCTTC. Translating it yields CASRGGVVALYGYTF. Based on the CDR3 plus reference TRBV2 and TRBJ1-2, the full variable domain is EPEVTQTPSHQVTQMGQEVILRCVPISNHLYFYWYRQILGQKVEFLVSFYNNEISEKSEIFDDQFSVERPDGSNFTLKIRSTKLEDSAMYFCASRGGVVALYGYTFGSGTRLTVV.